A selection of T cell receptor beta chains follows, all from one sample in a study of blood T cell repertoires in COVID-19. Clones were sequenced by immunoSEQ multiplex PCR, and TCRdb holds only the in-frame ones, with some missing. The sample comprises approximately 190,000 clones, 75% to 85% of which are singletons, and about 6.3% rests with the top ten. The material sequenced was peripheral blood. The source is a man in his sixties with acute or convalescent COVID-19. Each CDR3 is given with its conserved first and last residue. A D gene is named only where the DNA matches it firmly. Clone size, where shown, is once, few, many, or a class for clones that have expanded.

>TRBJ2-3|NA|NA|TRBV9
TGTGCCAGCAGCGCAAGCACAGATACGCAGTATTTT
CASSASTDTQYF
>TRBJ1-3|NA|NA|TRBV18
TGTGCCAGCTCACCCTCAATGGACAGCTCTACTGGAAACACCATATATTTT
CASSPSMDSSTGNTIYF
>TRBJ2-7|NA|TRBD1|TRBV11-3
TGTGCCAGCAGCCACCCTACCCCAGGGGGAAAAGTTCGCGAGCAGTACTTC
CASSHPTPGGKVREQYF
>TRBJ2-7|NA|TRBD2|TRBV9
TGTGCCAGCTCCCCTAGCGGGAGTTACTACGAGCAGTACTTC
CASSPSGSYYEQYF
>TRBJ2-2|NA|TRBD1|TRBV19
TGTGCCAGTAGCGGTAAGGGACAGGGTGTGAGGAGCACCGGGGAGCTGTTTTTT
CASSGKGQGVRSTGELFF
>TRBJ1-1|many|TRBD1|TRBV12-3/TRBV12-4
TGTGCCAGCAGTCCCGGGACAGAGGCTTTCTTT
CASSPGTEAFF
>TRBJ2-3|NA|NA|TRBV24-1
TGTGCCACCAGATCTAGTCGCTCCCGGGCAGATACGCAGTATTTT
CATRSSRSRADTQYF
>TRBJ1-2|once|NA|TRBV6-1
TGTGCCAGCAGTGAAACGGGGGATGGCTACACCTTC
CASSETGDGYTF
>TRBJ1-2|few|NA|TRBV7-8
TGTGCCAGCAGCCGGGGCAGCTATGGCTACACCTTC
CASSRGSYGYTF
>TRBJ1-1|NA|NA|TRBV5-4
TGTGCCAGCAGCTCTCTCTGGGACACCTTCGAGATAGACACTGAAGCTTTCTTT
CASSSLWDTFEIDTEAFF
>TRBJ2-3|NA|NA|TRBV6-5
TGTGCCAGCAGTTACTCGGGCGGGACCAGCACAGATACGCAGTATTTT
CASSYSGGTSTDTQYF
>TRBJ2-7|NA|NA|TRBV2
TGTGCCAGCAGTGTTCAACAGGATTACTCCTACGAGCAGTACTTC
CASSVQQDYSYEQYF
>TRBJ2-7|NA|NA|TRBV12-3/TRBV12-4
TGTGCCAGCAGTTTTGGCCAGACCTACGAGCAGTACTTC
CASSFGQTYEQYF
>TRBJ1-5|few|NA|TRBV4-2
TGTGCCAGCAGCCAAGATTACAAAGGGGTAGGGAGCAATCAGCCCCAGCATTTT
CASSQDYKGVGSNQPQHF
>TRBJ1-5|NA|NA|TRBV4-2
TGTGCCAGCAGCCAAGATTGGGCGGGGGGGGATCAGCCCCAGCATTTT
CASSQDWAGGDQPQHF
>TRBJ1-2|few|NA|TRBV24-1
TGTGCCACCAGTGATTCAGGGTTTGGCTACACCTTC
CATSDSGFGYTF
>TRBJ1-3|NA|NA|TRBV19
TGTGCCAGTAGTATATACGGGACTGGAAACACCATATATTTT
CASSIYGTGNTIYF
>TRBJ2-1|NA|TRBD1|TRBV7-3
TGTGCCAGCAGCTTAATGACAGGGTCCTACAATGAGCAGTTCTTC
CASSLMTGSYNEQFF
>TRBJ1-4|NA|NA|TRBV29-1
TGCAGCGCAAACGGGGCTAATGAAAAACTGTTTTTT
CSANGANEKLFF
>TRBJ1-6|few|TRBD1|TRBV2
TGTGCCAGCAGCGGGACAGTGAATTCACCCCTCCACTTT
CASSGTVNSPLHF
>TRBJ1-1|NA|NA|TRBV25-1
TGTGCCAGCAGTGACCGGGGGACTGAAGCTTTCTTT
CASSDRGTEAFF
>TRBJ1-5|NA|TRBD1|TRBV4-1
TGCGCCAGCAGTCCTGGACAGGGTTTGTTCGGAGATCAGCCCCAGCATTTT
CASSPGQGLFGDQPQHF
>TRBJ1-5|NA|NA|TRBV20-1
TGCAGTGTAGCCAGCGCGCAGTCCCAGCATTTT
CSVASAQSQHF
>TRBJ1-2|NA|TRBD1|TRBV4-1
TGCGCCAGCAGCCGGACAGGGGGCTATGGCTACACCTTC
CASSRTGGYGYTF
>TRBJ1-2|NA|NA|TRBV4-2
TGTGCCAGCAACCCAGGAATGGGAGCCTATGGCTACACCTTC
CASNPGMGAYGYTF
>TRBJ2-2|once|TRBD2|TRBV7-8
TGTGCCAGCAGCCTAAGGACTAGCGGGAGCGCCGGGGAGCTGTTTTTT
CASSLRTSGSAGELFF
>TRBJ2-3|NA|NA|TRBV7-3
TGTGCCAGCAGCTCCATGAGGGCAGATACGCAGTATTTT
CASSSMRADTQYF
>TRBJ1-5|NA|NA|TRBV5-1
TGCGCCAGCAGCTTGGCAGGGGAAGGAAATCAGCCCCAGCATTTT
CASSLAGEGNQPQHF
>TRBJ2-7|NA|TRBD2|TRBV29-1
TGCAGCGTCCTAGCGGGAGGAAGCGACGAGCAGTACTTC
CSVLAGGSDEQYF
>TRBJ2-5|NA|NA|TRBV9
TGTGCCAGCAGCGTAAACCGGGGAACCCAAGAGACCCAGTACTTC
CASSVNRGTQETQYF
>TRBJ1-1|NA|TRBD1|TRBV2
TGTGCCAGTGACAGGGGGCGCGAATCCCCTGAAGCTTTCTTT
CASDRGRESPEAFF
>TRBJ1-2|NA|TRBD1|TRBV5-6
TGTGCCAGCAGCTTGGTGGGACAGGGTTTTGGCTACACCTTC
CASSLVGQGFGYTF
>TRBJ2-3|NA|NA|TRBV5-4
TGTGCCAGCAGCTTGAGGGTGAGCGGGCCCACAGATACGCAGTATTTT
CASSLRVSGPTDTQYF
>TRBJ1-5|once|NA|TRBV5-4
TGTGCCAGCAGCTTGGCAGGGGATCAGCCCCAGCATTTT
CASSLAGDQPQHF
>TRBJ2-3|NA|TRBD1|TRBV7-9
TGTGCCAGCAGCTCAGGACAGGGTAGAGCAGATACGCAGTATTTT
CASSSGQGRADTQYF
>TRBJ2-1|once|TRBD2|TRBV19
TGTGCCAGTAGTATAGGTCTAGCGGGGGGATACAATGAGCAGTTCTTC
CASSIGLAGGYNEQFF
>TRBJ1-2|NA|NA|TRBV14
TGTGCCAGCAGTCGGGGTGCAAACTATGGCTACACCTTC
CASSRGANYGYTF
>TRBJ2-3|NA|TRBD2|TRBV2
TGTGCCAGTACTAGCGGGGGGAGGGATACGCAGTATTTT
CASTSGGRDTQYF
>TRBJ1-1|NA|NA|TRBV20-1
TGCAGTGCTAGTACGGGCGGGAGGGAAGCTTTCTTT
CSASTGGREAFF
>TRBJ2-7|NA|NA|TRBV21-1
TGTGCCAGCAGCGCCTGGGCTAGCGGGCCCAACTACGAGCAGTACTTC
CASSAWASGPNYEQYF
>TRBJ2-7|NA|NA|TRBV7-8
TGTGCCAGCAGCTTAGTTGGGGGCCTGGGGGCCTACGAGCAGTACTTC
CASSLVGGLGAYEQYF
>TRBJ2-1|once|NA|TRBV10-1
TGCGCCAGCAGCCAAAACGGGGGACGGGGCAATGAGCAGTTCTTC
CASSQNGGRGNEQFF
>TRBJ1-4|few|NA|TRBV5-6
TGTGCCAGCAGCTTGTGGTTGACCCCAGGAACGGCAACTAATGAAAAACTGTTTTTT
CASSLWLTPGTATNEKLFF
>TRBJ1-1|once|NA|TRBV19
TGTGCCACCCGTAAACGGCAGGGCTTAGAATCTGAAGCTTTCTTT
CATRKRQGLESEAFF
>TRBJ1-4|NA|TRBD1|TRBV30
TGTGCCTGGGGGATTCCGGGACAGGGCAAGTCCAATGAAAAACTGTTTTTT
CAWGIPGQGKSNEKLFF
>TRBJ2-4|few|NA|TRBV2
TGTGCCAGCGGGGGGAACATTCAGTACTTC
CASGGNIQYF
>TRBJ2-1|NA|TRBD2|TRBV11-3
TGTGCCAGCAGCTTAGCCCGCGGGAGCGAGCAGTTCTTC
CASSLARGSEQFF
>TRBJ1-1|NA|TRBD1|TRBV25-1
TGTGCCAGCAGTACAACAGGGGGGGGTTTTGAAGCTTTCTTT
CASSTTGGGFEAFF
>TRBJ2-1|few|NA|TRBV3-1/TRBV3-2
TGTGCCAGCAGCCAGCAGACTAGAGGGTTCGGGTTAAATGAGCAGTTCTTC
CASSQQTRGFGLNEQFF
>TRBJ2-5|NA|NA|TRBV30
TGTGCCTGGAGTGGCACTAGCCGGGAGACCCAGTACTTC
CAWSGTSRETQYF
>TRBJ2-7|NA|NA|TRBV10-3
TGTGCCATCAGTGAGATGGCATACGAGCAGTACTTC
CAISEMAYEQYF
>TRBJ1-2|NA|NA|TRBV24-1
TGTGCCACCAGTGCTACAGGGCTCACTTCCCCTGGCTACACCTTC
CATSATGLTSPGYTF
>TRBJ1-5|NA|NA|TRBV6-5
TGTGCCAGCCGGTATTCAGGGGCCAATCAGCCCCAGCATTTT
CASRYSGANQPQHF
>TRBJ2-3|once|NA|TRBV3-1/TRBV3-2
TGTGCCAGCAGCCAAGATCCAGGGCTAAGCACAGATACGCAGTATTTT
CASSQDPGLSTDTQYF
>TRBJ1-6|NA|TRBD1|TRBV27
TGTGCCAGCAGTTTATCAAGGACAGGGGTTTTTAGCTCCTATAATTCACCCCTCCACTTT
CASSLSRTGVFSSYNSPLHF
>TRBJ2-7|few|NA|TRBV7-3
TGTGCCAGCAGCTTTGACAAGGGAGGCGAGCAGTACTTC
CASSFDKGGEQYF